This T cell receptor beta chain was obtained from a study of a mutant IDH1 vaccine in newly diagnosed glioma. Study at large: Vaccine administration was initiated 4-6 weeks following radiotherapy alone, or with temozolomide cycles. Of the patients given treatment, about 62% were male and about 38% were female, and a mean age of roughly 40 years was recorded.

This clone has only a few counts. Its target is not known. Repertoires were generated with immunoSEQ multiplex PCR, while TCRdb's copy carries only in-frame clones and drops some. Here the sample spans fewer than 90,000 clones, 84% being singletons. Time point described: week 35, safety follow-up. What each vaccine dose contained was 300 ug of mutant IDH1 20-mer peptide, accompanied by topical imiquimod. Across weeks 1, 3, 5, 7, 11, 15, 19 and 23, patients received a vaccination each time, eight in all. Per the germline V gene, CDR1 is SNHLY and CDR2 is FYNNEI. V gave up 6 bases and J gave up 4 bases; unmatched junction bases: 7. The CDR3 consists of 15 residues.

Source: PBMCs, taken from a glioma patient whose treatment included an IDH1 peptide vaccine. The TCR comes from a man aged 18 to 30 with glioma. The V gene is TRBV2, the J gene TRBJ1-5; 9 bases map to TRBD1. The CDR3: CASSPDRGQNQPQHF. The CDR3 DNA reads as TGTGCCAGCAGCCCGGACAGGGGTCAAAATCAGCCCCAGCATTTT.